Detailed here is one TCR beta chain. The antigen remains undetermined. The data are from a study of T cell clones after liver transplantation. Looking at the study overall: Graft-donor-reactive sequences were compared with third-party-reactive TCRbeta sequences from pre-transplant mixed lymphocyte reactions.

Germline CDR1 is LNHDA and CDR2 is SQIVND (reference sequence). V shed 3 bases and J shed 4 bases, with 15 bases lying between them. The CDR3 runs 15 residues. The assay was immunoSEQ multiplex PCR, and TCRdb's table has in-frame clones only and misses some. There are over 50,000 clones in the sample; around 85% occur only once, and roughly 14% lies in the top ten. General study points: Small, mixed patient groups and varying post-transplant times limit these conclusions.

Sorting of unstimulated PBMCs yielded separate CD3+CD4+ and CD3+CD8+ fractions. The chain couples TRBV19 to TRBJ1-1; possibly TRBD1 for D (5 bases). The source of this sequence is a human patient who received a liver transplant. Some T cells may be graft donor cells. The starting material was CD8+ T cells from blood, obtained 12 months after liver transplant. CDR3 nucleotides: TGTGCCAGTAGTATCTCTTGGGGAAGGGGCACTGAAGCTTTCTTT. This codes for CASSISWGRGTEAFF. The whole variable domain, remainder taken from reference TRBV19 and TRBJ1-1, is DGGITQSPKYLFRKEGQNVTLSCEQNLNHDAMYWYRQDPGQGLRLIYYSQIVNDFQKGDIAEGYSVSREKKESFPLTVTSAQKNPTAFYLCASSISWGRGTEAFFGQGTRLTVV.